Following are 16 T cell receptor beta chains from one sample sequenced in a study of T cell responses to AZD1222 COVID-19 vaccine. TCRdb's copy holds only in-frame clones and misses some; the assay was immunoSEQ multiplex PCR. Of 45,000 to 65,000 clones in the sample, 80% to 90% were seen once. Sequencing used peripheral blood, obtained 28 days after the second AZD1222 dose. Every receptor here comes from an adult who received the AZD1222 COVID-19 vaccine.

This clone was picked up one time. The rearrangement links TRBV3-1 (or the pseudogene TRBV3-2) to TRBJ2-7, with a tentative D call TRBD2 (5 bases). The CDR3 has 14 amino acids. The germline V gene has CDR1 LGHDT and CDR2 YNNKEL (reference sequence). V lost 1 base to trimming and J lost 4 bases, with 11 bases between them. The CDR3 coding sequence is TGTGCCAGCAGCCAAGTCAGCGGACCTTACGAGCAGTACTTC. Protein product: CASSQVSGPYEQYF.

The chain employs TRBV28 and TRBJ2-5; TRBD1 might be the D (6 bases). V gave up 8 bases and J gave up 4 bases, with 14 bases separating them. Germline CDR1 reads MDHEN; CDR2 reads SYDVKM. The CDR3 sequence is 13 residues long. The CDR3 here is CASGRQVRETQYF. The CDR3 DNA follows: TGTGCCAGCGGAAGACAGGTCCGAGAGACCCAGTACTTC.

The genes are TRBV3-1 (or the pseudogene TRBV3-2) and TRBJ2-1; TRBD2 matches at 8 bases. The V gene's germline CDR1 is LGHDT and CDR2 YNNKEL (reference sequence). V shed 0 bases and J 8 bases; nucleotides not matched to a gene: 12. This CDR3 is built from 17 residues. CDR3 region: CASSQDFRTSRTDEQFF. The CDR3 DNA reads as TGTGCCAGCAGCCAAGATTTCCGGACTAGCCGGACGGATGAGCAGTTCTTC.

The CDR3 sequence is CASSEHVGRNYTF. In nucleotides, the CDR3 is TGTGCCAGCAGTGAACATGTTGGGAGGAACTACACCTTC. The chain has TRBV6-1 and TRBJ1-2, with D hard to call. V was trimmed by 2 bases and J by 10 bases, leaving 14 bases between them. The CDR3 extends over 13 amino acids. Germline V gene sequence: CDR1 MNHNS, CDR2 SASEGT.

The chain combines TRBV6-1 with TRBJ1-6, with D maybe TRBD1 (5 bases). Germline CDR1 and CDR2: MNHNS and SASEGT. Trimming stripped 0 bases from V and 10 bases from J, with 13 bases between. This CDR3 contains 15 residues. The CDR3 protein is CASSEAPGGRSPLHF. CDR3 DNA: TGTGCCAGCAGTGAAGCTCCGGGGGGGAGATCACCCCTCCACTTT.

The chain combines TRBV7-2 with TRBJ1-1, with no clear D. Between the trimmed V and J ends, which lost 3 bases and 4 bases, there was a span of 12 bases. Germline CDR1 and CDR2: SGHTA and FQGNSA. The CDR3 has 14 residues. The CDR3: CASSFGLRGTEAFF. CDR3 coding DNA: TGTGCCAGCAGCTTCGGACTACGGGGCACTGAAGCTTTCTTT.

In the case of this clone: The junction departs from the called germline gene at one end, perhaps through a read error. This chain uses TRBV7-7 with TRBJ2-1; TRBD2 matches 9 bases. Germline CDR1 and CDR2: SSHAT and FNYEAQ (reference sequence). CDR3 length equals 15 residues. The CDR3 nucleotides read TGTGCTAGCAGCTTAGGGACTAGCCGGAACAATGAGCAGTTCTTC. Translating gives CASSLGTSRNNEQFF.

CDR3: CASSLSGGQGFYGYTF. DNA of the CDR3: TGTGCCAGCAGCTTAAGCGGGGGACAGGGGTTCTATGGCTACACCTTC. The genes are TRBV7-2 and TRBJ1-2, with 10 bases fitting TRBD1. Per the germline V gene, CDR1 is SGHTA and CDR2 is FQGNSA. The V segment lost 2 bases and the J segment 4 bases; nucleotides outside the gene matches: 7. This CDR3 is 16 amino acids long.

The V gene is TRBV10-2, the J gene TRBJ2-1; maybe TRBD2 (7 bases). This CDR3 has 14 residues. CDR1 and CDR2 from the germline V gene are WSHSY and SAAADI. Between the trimmed V and J ends, which lost 0 bases and 7 bases, there was a span of 10 bases. The CDR3 loop is CASSESGRGNEQFF. The CDR3 nucleotides read TGCGCCAGCAGTGAGTCTGGGAGGGGGAATGAGCAGTTCTTC.

This chain connects TRBV5-4 to TRBJ2-3, with 13 bases that match TRBD2. The CDR3 spans 16 residues. V dropped 4 bases and J dropped 4; count of bases not matched to a gene: 6. Germline V lookup: CDR1 SGHNT, CDR2 YYREEE (reference sequence). CDR3 nucleotide sequence: TGTGCCAGCAGCCTTGTGGGACTAGCGGGGTCAGATACGCAGTATTTT. Translated, it gives CASSLVGLAGSDTQYF.

This chain links TRBV2 with TRBJ1-2, with TRBD1 matching 8 bases. Losses at the gene ends were 1 base for V and 5 bases for J; bases not matched to a gene: 9. Germline V gene data show CDR1 as SNHLY and CDR2 as FYNNEI. The CDR3 contains 16 residues. The CDR3 bases are TGTGCCAGCAGTGAAGGACCACAGGGGGGATTATATGGCTACACCTTC. It translates to CASSEGPQGGLYGYTF.

This CDR3 is CAISPGGTYNEQFF. In DNA form, the CDR3 reads TGTGCCATCTCTCCAGGGGGTACCTACAATGAGCAGTTCTTC. The chain carries TRBV2 and TRBJ2-1, with 7 bases that match TRBD1. V trimming: 10 bases; J trimming: 2 bases; junction bases outside the gene matches: 8. The CDR3 length is 14 residues. Germline V gene sequence: CDR1 SNHLY, CDR2 FYNNEI.

The chain employs TRBV27 and TRBJ1-2, with 7 bases identical to TRBD1. The CDR3 covers 13 residues. After removal of 6 bases from V and 8 bases from J, the junction contained 9 bases not matched to a gene. Germline V CDR1 and CDR2: MNHEY, SMNVEV (reference sequence). CDR3 residues: CASRSDRVTGYTF. The CDR3 DNA reads TGTGCCAGCAGGTCCGACAGGGTGACGGGCTACACCTTC.

The chain couples TRBV9 to TRBJ2-1, with D possibly being TRBD2 (6 bases). From germline, CDR1 is SGDLS and CDR2 YYNGEE. The germline V and J ends were trimmed by 0 bases and 4 bases, with 11 bases remaining between them. There are 15 residues in the CDR3. CDR3 region: CASSVAASVYNEQFF. CDR3 sequence (DNA): TGTGCCAGCAGCGTAGCGGCTAGCGTTTACAATGAGCAGTTCTTC.

The gene calls are TRBV9 and TRBJ2-7; 8 bases fit TRBD1. Germline-derived CDR1 and CDR2 are SGDLS and YYNGEE. Unmatched junction bases numbered 14, after V lost 3 bases and J lost 0 bases. The CDR3 contains 18 residues. The CDR3 DNA reads TGTGCCAGCAGCGGCTCCGCAGGGACAGGATCTTTCTCCTACGAGCAGTACTTC. It specifies CASSGSAGTGSFSYEQYF.

The CDR3 loop is CASTRTSGYEQYF. The CDR3 bases are TGTGCCAGCACCCGGACTAGCGGTTACGAGCAGTACTTC. This chain links TRBV3-1 (or the pseudogene TRBV3-2) with TRBJ2-7; 10 nucleotides match TRBD2. The CDR3 has 13 residues. The germline CDR1 and CDR2 sequences are LGHDT and YNNKEL (reference sequence). The V segment lost 7 bases and the J segment 4 bases; nucleotides outside the gene matches: 4.